These 3 T cell receptor beta chains were sequenced from one sample in a study of CD8 T cells in Susac syndrome. cDNA came from roughly 0.47 to 1 ug RNA primed by random hexamers. TCRdb ran MiXCR on the immunoSEQ multiplex PCR reads and lists one entry per CDR3 protein. The data hold roughly 120,000 distinct CDR3 sequences, with roughly 94% observed a single time. Material for sequencing was CD4+ T cells from PBMCs. These receptors all stem from a human donor with multiple sclerosis.

The chain carries TRBV27 and TRBJ2-7; 9 bases line up with TRBD1. V dropped 6 bases and J dropped 8; count of bases not matched to a gene: 11. CDR1 MNHEY and CDR2 SMNVEV come from the germline V gene (reference sequence). The CDR3 runs 14 residues. CDR3: CASSPGQGRTKQYF. In DNA, the CDR3 is TGTGCCAGCAGCCCGGGACAGGGTAGAACCAAGCAGTACTTC.

The gene calls are TRBV5-1 and TRBJ1-2, with D uncertain. Germline CDR1 SGHRS, CDR2 YFSETQ. The CDR3 length is 13 residues. V was pared by 0 bases and J by 8 bases, with 11 bases between. This CDR3 reads CASSLAGRGGYTF. The CDR3 DNA follows: TGCGCCAGCAGCTTGGCGGGAAGAGGAGGCTACACCTTC.

The V call is TRBV3-1, the J call TRBJ2-4, with 10 bases lining up with TRBD1. V lost 7 bases and J lost 9; bases outside the gene matches: 6. The CDR3 is 13 residues long. Germline loops: CDR1 LGHDT, CDR2 YNNKEL (reference sequence). The CDR3 region is CASTSGQGVIQYF. The CDR3 bases are TGTGCCAGCACCTCCGGACAGGGGGTCATTCAGTACTTC. Together with reference TRBV3-1 and TRBJ2-4, the CDR3 gives the full variable domain: DTAVSQTPKYLVTQMGNDKSIKCEQNLGHDTMYWYKQDSKKFLKIMFSYNNKELIINETVPNRFSPKSPDKAHLNLHINSLELGDSAVYFCASTSGQGVIQYFGAGTRLSVL.